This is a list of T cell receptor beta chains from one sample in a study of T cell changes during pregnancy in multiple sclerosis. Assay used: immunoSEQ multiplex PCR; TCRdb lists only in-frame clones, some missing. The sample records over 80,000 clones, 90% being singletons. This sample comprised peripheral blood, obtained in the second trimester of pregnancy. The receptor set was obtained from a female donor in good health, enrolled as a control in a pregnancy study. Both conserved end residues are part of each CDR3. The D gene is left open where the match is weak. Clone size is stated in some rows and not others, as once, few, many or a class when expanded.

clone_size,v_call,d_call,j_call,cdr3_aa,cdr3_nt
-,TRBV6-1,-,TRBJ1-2,CASSATGNNYGYTF,TGTGCCAGCAGTGCGACCGGGAACAACTATGGCTACACCTTC
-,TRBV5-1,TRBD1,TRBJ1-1,CASSPEGQGVGGTEAFF,TGCGCCAGCAGCCCGGAGGGACAGGGGGTAGGTGGGACTGAAGCTTTCTTT
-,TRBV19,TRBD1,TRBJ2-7,CASARDRVYEQYF,TGTGCCAGTGCCCGGGACAGGGTCTACGAGCAGTACTTC
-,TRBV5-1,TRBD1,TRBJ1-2,CASSEGTGGGYVYGYTF,TGCGCCAGCAGCGAGGGGACAGGGGGCGGCTATGTCTATGGCTACACCTTC
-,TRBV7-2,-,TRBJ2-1,CASSSYYNEQFF,TGTGCCAGCAGCTCCTACTACAATGAGCAGTTCTTC
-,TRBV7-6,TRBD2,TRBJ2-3,CASSLVPSGRADTQYF,TGTGCCAGCAGCTTAGTTCCCAGCGGGAGGGCCGATACGCAGTATTTT
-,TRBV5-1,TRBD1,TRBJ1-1,CASSSDRGRDTEAFF,TGCGCCAGCAGCTCGGACAGGGGGCGGGATACTGAAGCTTTCTTT
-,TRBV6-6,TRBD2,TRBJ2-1,CASSLLAGVGSDEQFF,TGTGCCAGCAGTTTACTAGCGGGGGTTGGCTCGGATGAGCAGTTCTTC
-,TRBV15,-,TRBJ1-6,CATSRDYVRMNSPLHF,TGTGCCACCAGCAGAGATTATGTGAGGATGAATTCACCCCTCCACTTT
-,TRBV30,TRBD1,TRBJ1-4,CAWQPRTGPKREKLFF,TGTGCCTGGCAGCCGCGGACAGGGCCTAAACGAGAAAAACTGTTTTTT
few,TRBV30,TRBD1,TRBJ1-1,CAWSRGLTEAFF,TGTGCCTGGAGCAGGGGGCTTACTGAAGCTTTCTTT
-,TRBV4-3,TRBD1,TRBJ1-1,CASSQAQGAEGWQKAFF,TGCGCCAGCAGCCAAGCGCAGGGGGCGGAGGGGTGGCAGAAAGCTTTCTTT
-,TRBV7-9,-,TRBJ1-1,CASTPTLRQEPNTEAFF,TGTGCCAGCACCCCTACGCTTCGACAGGAACCGAACACTGAAGCTTTCTTT
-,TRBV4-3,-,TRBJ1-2,CASSQDRMTGYGYTF,TGCGCCAGCAGCCAAGACCGAATGACAGGCTATGGCTACACCTTC
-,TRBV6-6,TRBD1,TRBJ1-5,CASSLSRGQGEQPQHF,TGTGCCAGCAGCCTCTCTCGGGGGCAGGGGGAACAGCCCCAGCATTTT
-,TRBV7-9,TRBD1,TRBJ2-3,CASSFSDRVPHTDTQYF,TGTGCCAGCAGCTTCTCGGACAGGGTTCCACACACAGATACGCAGTATTTT
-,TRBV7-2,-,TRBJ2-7,CASSPEGGREQYF,TGTGCCAGCAGCCCCGAGGGGGGGCGCGAGCAGTACTTC
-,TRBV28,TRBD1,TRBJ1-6,CASRRAGGLNSPLHF,TGTGCCAGCCGTCGGGCAGGGGGCTTAAATTCACCCCTCCACTTT
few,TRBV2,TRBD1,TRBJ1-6,CASSADRGYSPLHF,TGTGCCAGCAGTGCGGACAGGGGTTATTCACCCCTCCACTTT
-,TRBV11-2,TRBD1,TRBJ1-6,CASSPQGDSPLHF,TGTGCCAGCAGCCCCCAGGGGGATTCACCCCTCCACTTT
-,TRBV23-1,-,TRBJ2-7,CASSQSKDSGSNYEQYF,TGCGCCAGCAGTCAATCGAAGGACAGTGGCAGCAACTACGAGCAGTACTTC
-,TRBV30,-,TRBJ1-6,CAWKVGRGQGSSYNSPLHF,TGTGCCTGGAAGGTCGGCAGGGGCCAGGGTAGCTCCTATAATTCACCCCTCCACTTT
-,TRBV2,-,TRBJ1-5,CASTAGENQPQHF,TGTGCCAGCACCGCCGGGGAGAATCAGCCCCAGCATTTT
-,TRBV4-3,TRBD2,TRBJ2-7,CASSQDISLSGRIYEQYF,TGCGCCAGCAGCCAAGATATAAGCTTGAGCGGGAGGATTTACGAGCAGTACTTC
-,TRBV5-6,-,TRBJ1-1,CASSLARGQRQGDTEAFF,TGTGCCAGCAGCTTGGCCCGCGGACAACGTCAAGGGGACACTGAAGCTTTCTTT
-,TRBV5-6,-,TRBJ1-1,CASSLDRVETEAFF,TGTGCCAGCAGCTTGGACAGGGTGGAGACTGAAGCTTTCTTT
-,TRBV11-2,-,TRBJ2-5,CASSSPGQETQYF,TGTGCCAGCAGCTCCCCGGGGCAAGAGACCCAGTACTTC
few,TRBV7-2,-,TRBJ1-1,CASSYSSEVRAFF,TGTGCCAGCAGTTACTCCTCAGAGGTTAGGGCTTTCTTT
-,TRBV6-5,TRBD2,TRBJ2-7,CASSYSIAGGSYEQYF,TGTGCCAGCAGTTACAGTATAGCGGGAGGGTCCTACGAGCAGTACTTC
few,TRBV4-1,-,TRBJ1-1,CASSQGSGNEAFF,TGCGCCAGCAGCCAAGGATCCGGGAATGAAGCTTTCTTT
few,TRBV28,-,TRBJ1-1,CASSLPRPGTEAFF,TGTGCCAGCAGCTTACCCCGACCGGGAACTGAAGCTTTCTTT